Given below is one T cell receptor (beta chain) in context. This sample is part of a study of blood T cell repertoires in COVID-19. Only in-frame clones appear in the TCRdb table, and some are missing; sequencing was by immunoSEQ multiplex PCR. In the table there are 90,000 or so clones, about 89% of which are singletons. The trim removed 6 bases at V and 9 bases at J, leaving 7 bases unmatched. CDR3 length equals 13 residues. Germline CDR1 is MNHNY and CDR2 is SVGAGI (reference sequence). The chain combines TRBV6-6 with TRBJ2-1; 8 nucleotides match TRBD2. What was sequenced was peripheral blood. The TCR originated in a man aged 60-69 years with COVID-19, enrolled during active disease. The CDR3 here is CASRTQRESEQFF. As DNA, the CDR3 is TGTGCCAGCAGGACCCAGCGGGAGAGTGAGCAGTTCTTC.